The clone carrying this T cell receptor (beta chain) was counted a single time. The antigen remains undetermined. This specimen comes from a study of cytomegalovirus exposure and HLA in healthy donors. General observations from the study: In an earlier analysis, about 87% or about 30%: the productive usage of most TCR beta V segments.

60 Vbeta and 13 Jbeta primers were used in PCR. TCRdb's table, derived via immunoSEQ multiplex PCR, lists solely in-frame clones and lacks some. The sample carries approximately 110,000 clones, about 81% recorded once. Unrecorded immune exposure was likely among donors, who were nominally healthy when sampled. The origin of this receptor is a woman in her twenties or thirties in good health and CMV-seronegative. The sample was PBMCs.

This chain's CDR3 is CASRSGTGASYEQYF. The DNA for the CDR3 is TGTGCCAGTAGGTCAGGGACAGGGGCATCCTACGAGCAGTACTTC. The rearrangement links TRBV19 to TRBJ2-7, with 10 bases that match TRBD1. Trimming removed 6 bases from V and 1 base from J; junction bases left unmatched: 6. Germline V gives CDR1 LNHDA, CDR2 SQIVND (reference sequence). CDR3 size: 15 residues.